The present TCR beta chain was sequenced within a study of CD8 T cells in Susac syndrome. This clonotype has a single count. Trimming cost V 4 bases and J 11 bases, with 11 bases left between them. The CDR3 consists of 11 residues. Germline CDR1 SEHNR, CDR2 FQNEAQ (reference sequence). Random hexamers served to reverse transcribe roughly 0.5 to 1 ug RNA. From the immunoSEQ multiplex PCR reads, TCRdb called clonotypes with MiXCR, one entry per CDR3 protein. There are 180,000 or so distinct CDR3 sequences in the sample; about 94% occur only once, and approximately 0.098% lies in the top ten. The V gene is TRBV7-9, the J gene TRBJ1-1; D gene uncertain. The receptor's source is a human donor in good health. Sequenced sample: CD4+ T cells from PBMCs. DNA for the CDR3: TGTGCCAGCAGCTCGCTTATGTCGGCTTTCTTT. This gives the protein CASSSLMSAFF.